This record looks at one TCR beta chain sequence and its context. Its antigen is unknown. This sample was taken from a study of shared clonotypes between healthy human individuals. Study at large: The study used three CD4 naive, three CD4 memory, two CD8 naive and one CD8 memory plate per donor.

Germline lookup yields CDR1 SGHTS and CDR2 YDEGEE. Trimming at V came to 4 bases and at J to 7 bases, leaving 10 bases not matched to a gene. This CDR3 region has 15 residues. Sorted-subset replicate PCR reactions were performed with about 200 ng DNA, corresponding to roughly 30,000 T cell genomes. This table comes from immunoSEQ multiplex PCR, and its TCRdb copy is limited to in-frame clones, with some not included. The sample contains a few million clones, approximately 95% of which appear only once. The investigators split CD4+ cells into a CD45RA+ naive subset and a CD45RA-negative memory subset. Whole-study findings and limits: Represented diversity, genetic and exposure-history alike, was limited by few donors.

This sequence was found in a man aged 18 to 30 in good health. Sequenced: naive CD4+ T cells sorted from blood. Subset of the sample: CD45RA+ positively selected. The chain links TRBV5-8 to TRBJ2-1; the match to TRBD1 covers 8 bases. CDR3: CASSPGQGLGNEQFF. DNA for the CDR3: TGTGCCAGCAGCCCCGGACAGGGTTTGGGTAATGAGCAGTTCTTC.